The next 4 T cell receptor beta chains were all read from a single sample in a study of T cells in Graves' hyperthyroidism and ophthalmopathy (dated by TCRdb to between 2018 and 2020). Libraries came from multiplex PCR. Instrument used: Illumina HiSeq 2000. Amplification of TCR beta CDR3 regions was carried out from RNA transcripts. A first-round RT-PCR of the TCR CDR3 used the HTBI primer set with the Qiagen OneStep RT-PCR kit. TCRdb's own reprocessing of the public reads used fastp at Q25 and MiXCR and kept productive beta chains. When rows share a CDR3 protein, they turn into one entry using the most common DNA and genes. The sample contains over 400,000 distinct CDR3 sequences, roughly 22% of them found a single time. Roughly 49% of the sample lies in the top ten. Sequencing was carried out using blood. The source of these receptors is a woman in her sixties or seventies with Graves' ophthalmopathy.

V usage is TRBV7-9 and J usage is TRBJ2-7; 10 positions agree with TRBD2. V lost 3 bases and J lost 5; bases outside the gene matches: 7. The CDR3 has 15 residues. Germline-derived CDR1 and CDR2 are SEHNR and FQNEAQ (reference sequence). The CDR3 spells CASSFTLAGEDEQYF. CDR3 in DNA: TGTGCCAGCAGCTTTACCCTAGCGGGAGAGGACGAGCAGTACTTC.

The CDR3 protein is CASSGRQGNGYTF. As DNA, the CDR3 is TGCGCCAGCAGCGGGAGACAGGGGAATGGCTACACCTTC. V is TRBV5-1 and J is TRBJ1-2; the match to TRBD1 covers 8 bases. The CDR3 consists of 13 residues. The V and J ends lost 4 bases and 6 bases, in that order; junction bases with no gene match: 5. Germline V gene data show CDR1 as SGHRS and CDR2 as YFSETQ.

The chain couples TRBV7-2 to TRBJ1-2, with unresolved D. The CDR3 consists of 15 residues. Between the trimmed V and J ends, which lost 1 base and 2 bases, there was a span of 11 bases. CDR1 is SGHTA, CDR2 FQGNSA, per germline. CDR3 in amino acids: CASSLVAGPNYGYTF. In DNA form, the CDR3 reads TGTGCCAGCAGCTTAGTGGCAGGCCCCAACTATGGCTACACCTTC. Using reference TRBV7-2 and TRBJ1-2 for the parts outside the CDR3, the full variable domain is GAGVSQSPSNKVTEKGKDVELRCDPISGHTALYWYRQSLGQGLEFLIYFQGNSAPDKSGLPSDRFSAERTGGSVSTLTIQRTQQEDSAVYLCASSLVAGPNYGYTFGSGTRLTVV.

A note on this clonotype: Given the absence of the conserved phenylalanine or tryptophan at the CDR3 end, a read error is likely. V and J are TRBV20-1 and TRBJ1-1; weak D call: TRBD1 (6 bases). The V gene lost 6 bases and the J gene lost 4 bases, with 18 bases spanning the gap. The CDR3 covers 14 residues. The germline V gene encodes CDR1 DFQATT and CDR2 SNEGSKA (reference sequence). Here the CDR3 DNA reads TGCAGTGCCGTTAGGGGGGGCAAGGCCACTGAAGCTTTCCTT. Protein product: CSAVRGGKATEAFL.